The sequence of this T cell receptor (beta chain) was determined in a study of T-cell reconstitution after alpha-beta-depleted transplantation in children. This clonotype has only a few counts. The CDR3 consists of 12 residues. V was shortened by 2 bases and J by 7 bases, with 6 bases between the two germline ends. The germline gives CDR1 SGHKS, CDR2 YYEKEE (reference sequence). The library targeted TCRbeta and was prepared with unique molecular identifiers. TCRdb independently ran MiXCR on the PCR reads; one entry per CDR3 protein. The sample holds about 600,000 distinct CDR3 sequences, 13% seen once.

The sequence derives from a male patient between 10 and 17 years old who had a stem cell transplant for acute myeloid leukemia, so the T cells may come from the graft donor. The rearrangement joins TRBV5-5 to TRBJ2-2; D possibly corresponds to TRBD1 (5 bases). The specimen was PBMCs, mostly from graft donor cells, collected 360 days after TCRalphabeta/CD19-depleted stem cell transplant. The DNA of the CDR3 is TGTGCCAGCAGCTTAGGACACGGGGAGCTGTTTTTT. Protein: CASSLGHGELFF.